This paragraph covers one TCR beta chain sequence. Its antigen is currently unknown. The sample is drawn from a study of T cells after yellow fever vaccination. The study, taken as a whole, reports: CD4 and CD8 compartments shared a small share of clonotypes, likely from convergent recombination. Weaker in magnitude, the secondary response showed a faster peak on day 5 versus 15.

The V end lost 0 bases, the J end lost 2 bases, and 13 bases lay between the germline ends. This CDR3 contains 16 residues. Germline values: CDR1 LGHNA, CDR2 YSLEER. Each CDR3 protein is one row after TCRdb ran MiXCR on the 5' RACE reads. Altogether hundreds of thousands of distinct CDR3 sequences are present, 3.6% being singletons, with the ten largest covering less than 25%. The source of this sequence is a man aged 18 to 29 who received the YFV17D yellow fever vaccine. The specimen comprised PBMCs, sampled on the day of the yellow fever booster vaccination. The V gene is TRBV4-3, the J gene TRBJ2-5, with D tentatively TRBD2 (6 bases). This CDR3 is CASSQDLEGEQETQYF. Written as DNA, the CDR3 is TGCGCCAGCAGCCAAGATCTGGAGGGCGAGCAAGAGACCCAGTACTTC.